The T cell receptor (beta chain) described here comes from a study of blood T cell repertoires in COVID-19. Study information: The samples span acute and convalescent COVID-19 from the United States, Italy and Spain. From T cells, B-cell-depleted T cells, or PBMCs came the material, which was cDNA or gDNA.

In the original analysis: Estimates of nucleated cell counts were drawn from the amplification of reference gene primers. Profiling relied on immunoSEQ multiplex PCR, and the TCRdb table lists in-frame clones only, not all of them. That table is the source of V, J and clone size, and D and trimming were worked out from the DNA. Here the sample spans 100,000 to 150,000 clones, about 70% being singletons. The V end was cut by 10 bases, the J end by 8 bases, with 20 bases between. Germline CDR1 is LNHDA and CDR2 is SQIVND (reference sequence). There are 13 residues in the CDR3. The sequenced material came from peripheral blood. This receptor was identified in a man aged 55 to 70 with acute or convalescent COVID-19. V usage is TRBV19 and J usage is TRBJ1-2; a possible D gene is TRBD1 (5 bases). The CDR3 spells CATLRGTSSGYTF. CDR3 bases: TGTGCCACCCTCCGGGGGACTAGTTCGGGCTACACCTTC.